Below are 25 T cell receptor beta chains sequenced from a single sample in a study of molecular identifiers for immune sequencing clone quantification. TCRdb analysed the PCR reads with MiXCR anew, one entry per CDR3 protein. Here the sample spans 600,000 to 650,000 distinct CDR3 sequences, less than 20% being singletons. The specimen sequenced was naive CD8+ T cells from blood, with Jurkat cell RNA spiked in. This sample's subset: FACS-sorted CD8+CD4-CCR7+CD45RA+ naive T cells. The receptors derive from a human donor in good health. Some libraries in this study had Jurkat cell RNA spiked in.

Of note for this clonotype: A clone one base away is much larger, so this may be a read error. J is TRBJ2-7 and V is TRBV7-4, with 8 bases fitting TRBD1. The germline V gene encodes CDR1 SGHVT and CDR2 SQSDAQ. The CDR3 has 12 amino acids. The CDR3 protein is CASPDRAYEQHF. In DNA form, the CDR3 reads TGTGCCAGCCCGGACAGGGCCTACGAGCAGCACTTC. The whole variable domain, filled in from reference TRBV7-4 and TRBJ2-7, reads GAGVSQSPRYKVAKRGRDVALRCDSISGHVTLYWYRQTLGQGSEVLTYSQSDAQRDKSGRPSGRFSAERPERSVSTLKIQRTEQGDSAVYLCASPDRAYEQHFGPGTRLTVT.

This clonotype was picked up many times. CDR3: CASSFSGGVGTQYF. The CDR3 nucleotides read TGTGCCAGCAGTTTCTCGGGCGGGGTAGGGACCCAGTACTTC. The chain carries TRBV27 and TRBJ2-5; the D gene is possibly TRBD2 (6 bases). The CDR3 is 14 amino acids. V lost 3 bases and J lost 7, with 15 bases in between. CDR1 and CDR2 (germline): MNHEY, SMNVEV (reference sequence).

Written as DNA, the CDR3 is TGTGCCAGCAGTTACGAGGGTCAGGGAGTAGGGAGGACCGGGGAGCTGTTTTTT. It yields the protein CASSYEGQGVGRTGELFF. The V and J genes are TRBV6-5 and TRBJ2-2; possible D gene TRBD2, 6 bases. The CDR3 is 18 residues long. Germline CDR1 is MNHEY and CDR2 is SVGAGI. V lost 2 bases to trimming and J lost 5 bases, with 21 bases between them.

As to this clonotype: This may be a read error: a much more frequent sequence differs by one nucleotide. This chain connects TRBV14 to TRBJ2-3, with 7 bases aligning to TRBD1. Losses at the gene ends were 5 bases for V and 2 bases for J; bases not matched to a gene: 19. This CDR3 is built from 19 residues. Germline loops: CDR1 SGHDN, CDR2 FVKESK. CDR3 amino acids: CASSSRQGMWESDTDTQYF. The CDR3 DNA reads TGTGCCAGCAGCTCCCGACAGGGAATGTGGGAGAGCGACACAGATACGCAGTATTTT.

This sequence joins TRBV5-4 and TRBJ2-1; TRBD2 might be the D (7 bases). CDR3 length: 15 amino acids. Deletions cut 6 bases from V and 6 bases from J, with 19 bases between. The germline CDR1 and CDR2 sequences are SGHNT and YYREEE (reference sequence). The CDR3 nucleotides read TGTGCCAGCACCCCCGGTCGGGGGGCGGGCAATGAGCAGTTCTTC. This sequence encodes CASTPGRGAGNEQFF.

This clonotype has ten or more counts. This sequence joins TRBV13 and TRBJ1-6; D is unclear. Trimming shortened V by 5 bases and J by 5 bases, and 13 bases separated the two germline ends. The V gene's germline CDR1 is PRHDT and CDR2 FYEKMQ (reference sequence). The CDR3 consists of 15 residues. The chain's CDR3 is CASSVIDGNNSPLHF. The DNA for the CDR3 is TGTGCCAGCAGCGTAATAGACGGGAATAATTCACCCCTCCACTTT. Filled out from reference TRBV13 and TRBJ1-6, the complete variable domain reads AAGVIQSPRHLIKEKRETATLKCYPIPRHDTVYWYQQGPGQDPQFLISFYEKMQSDKGSIPDRFSAQQFSDYHSELNMSSLELGDSALYFCASSVIDGNNSPLHFGNGTRLTVT.

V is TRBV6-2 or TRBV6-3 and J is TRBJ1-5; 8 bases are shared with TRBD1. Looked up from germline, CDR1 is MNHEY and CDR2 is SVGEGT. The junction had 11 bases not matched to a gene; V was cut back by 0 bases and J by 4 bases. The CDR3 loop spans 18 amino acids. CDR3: CASSYSTGAPVGNQPQHF. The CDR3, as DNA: TGTGCCAGCAGTTACTCGACAGGGGCGCCCGTCGGTAATCAGCCCCAGCATTTT.

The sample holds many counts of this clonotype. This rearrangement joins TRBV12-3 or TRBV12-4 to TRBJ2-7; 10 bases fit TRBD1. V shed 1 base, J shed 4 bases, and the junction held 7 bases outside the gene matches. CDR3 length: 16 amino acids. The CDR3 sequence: CASSLVGTGAWYEQYF. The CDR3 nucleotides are TGTGCCAGCAGTTTAGTAGGGACAGGGGCCTGGTACGAGCAGTACTTC.

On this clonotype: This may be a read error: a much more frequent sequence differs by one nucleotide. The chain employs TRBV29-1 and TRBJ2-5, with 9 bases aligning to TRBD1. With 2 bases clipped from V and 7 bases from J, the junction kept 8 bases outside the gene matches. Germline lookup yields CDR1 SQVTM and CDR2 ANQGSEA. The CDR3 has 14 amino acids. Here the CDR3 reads CSVEYLGQGRTQYF. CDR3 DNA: TGCAGCGTTGAATATTTGGGACAGGGAAGGACCCAGTACTTC.

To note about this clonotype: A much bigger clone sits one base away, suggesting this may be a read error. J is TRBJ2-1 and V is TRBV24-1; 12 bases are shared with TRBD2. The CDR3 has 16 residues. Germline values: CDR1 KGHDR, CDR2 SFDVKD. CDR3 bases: TGTGCCACCAGTATACCTGGACTAGCGGGGAACAATGAGCGGTTCTTC. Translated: CATSIPGLAGNNERFF.

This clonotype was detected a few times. CDR3 DNA sequence: TGTGCCAGCAGCTTGGGGCCCCCGGGACACGCGTTTGAAGCTTTCTTT. Its protein is CASSLGPPGHAFEAFF. This chain connects TRBV5-8 to TRBJ1-1; D perhaps matches TRBD1 (6 bases). CDR1 and CDR2 (germline): SGHTS, YDEGEE. CDR3 length: 16 amino acids. Trimming cost V 0 bases and J 7 bases, with 19 bases left between them.

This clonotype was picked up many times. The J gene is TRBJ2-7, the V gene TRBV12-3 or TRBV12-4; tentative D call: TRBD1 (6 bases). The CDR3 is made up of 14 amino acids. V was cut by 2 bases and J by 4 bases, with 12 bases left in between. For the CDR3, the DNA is TGTGCCAGCAGTTTAATAGGGGGTGGTTACGAGCAGTACTTC. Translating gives CASSLIGGGYEQYF.

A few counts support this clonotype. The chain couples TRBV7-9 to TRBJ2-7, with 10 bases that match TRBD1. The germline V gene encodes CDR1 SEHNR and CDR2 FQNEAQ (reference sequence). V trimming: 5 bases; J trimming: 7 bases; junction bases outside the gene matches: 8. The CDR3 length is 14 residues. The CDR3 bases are TGTGCCAGCAGCGACCGACAGGGGGCAAGGGAGCAGTACTTC. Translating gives CASSDRQGAREQYF.

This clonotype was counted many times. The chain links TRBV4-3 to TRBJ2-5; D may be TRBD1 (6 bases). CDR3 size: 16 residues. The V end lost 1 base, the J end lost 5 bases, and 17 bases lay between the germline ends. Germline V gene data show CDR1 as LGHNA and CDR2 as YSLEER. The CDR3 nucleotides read TGCGCCAGCAGCCAAGGACAAGGCAGGGGAGAGGAGACCCAGTACTTC. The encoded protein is CASSQGQGRGEETQYF.

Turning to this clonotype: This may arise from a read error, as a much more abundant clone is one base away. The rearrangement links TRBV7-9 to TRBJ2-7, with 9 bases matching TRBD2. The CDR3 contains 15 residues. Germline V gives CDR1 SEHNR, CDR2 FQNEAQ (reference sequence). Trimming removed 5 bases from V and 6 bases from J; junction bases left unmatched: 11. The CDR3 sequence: CASSGTVSGGSEQYF. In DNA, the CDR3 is TGTGCCAGCAGCGGGACAGTTAGCGGGGGTTCCGAGCAGTACTTC.

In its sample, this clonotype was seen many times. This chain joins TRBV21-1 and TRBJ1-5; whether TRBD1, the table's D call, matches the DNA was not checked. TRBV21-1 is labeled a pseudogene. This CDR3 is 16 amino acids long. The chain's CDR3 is CASSNMLRDRGQPQHF. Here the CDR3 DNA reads TGTGCCAGCAGCAACATGCTCCGGGACAGAGGGCAGCCCCAGCATTTT.

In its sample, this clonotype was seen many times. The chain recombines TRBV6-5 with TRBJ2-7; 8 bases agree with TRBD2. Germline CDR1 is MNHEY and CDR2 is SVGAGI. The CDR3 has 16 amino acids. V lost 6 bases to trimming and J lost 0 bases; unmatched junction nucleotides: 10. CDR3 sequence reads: CASSPWAAGDSYEQYF. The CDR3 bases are TGTGCCAGCAGCCCCTGGGCAGCGGGAGACTCCTACGAGCAGTACTTC.

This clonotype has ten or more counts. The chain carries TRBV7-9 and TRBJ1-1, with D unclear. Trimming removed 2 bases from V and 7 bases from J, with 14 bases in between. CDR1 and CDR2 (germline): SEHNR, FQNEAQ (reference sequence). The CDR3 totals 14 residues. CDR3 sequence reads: CASSLLTGGNEAFF. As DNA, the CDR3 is TGTGCCAGCAGCTTATTAACGGGCGGGAATGAAGCTTTCTTT.

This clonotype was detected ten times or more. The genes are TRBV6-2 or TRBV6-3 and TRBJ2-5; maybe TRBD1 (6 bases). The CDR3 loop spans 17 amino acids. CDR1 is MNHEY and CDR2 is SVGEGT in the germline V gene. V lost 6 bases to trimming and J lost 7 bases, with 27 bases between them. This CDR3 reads CASSQRSASSSRGTQYF. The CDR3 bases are TGTGCCAGCAGCCAACGGTCCGCAAGCTCTTCCAGGGGGACCCAGTACTTC.

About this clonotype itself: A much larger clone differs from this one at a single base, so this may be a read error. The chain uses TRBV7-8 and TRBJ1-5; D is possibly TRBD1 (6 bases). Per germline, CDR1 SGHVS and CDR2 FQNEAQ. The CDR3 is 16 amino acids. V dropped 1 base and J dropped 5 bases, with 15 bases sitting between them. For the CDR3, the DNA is TGTGCCAGCAGCTTAGGCGGGACAAGGGGTTATCAGCCCCAGCATTTT. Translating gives CASSLGGTRGYQPQHF.

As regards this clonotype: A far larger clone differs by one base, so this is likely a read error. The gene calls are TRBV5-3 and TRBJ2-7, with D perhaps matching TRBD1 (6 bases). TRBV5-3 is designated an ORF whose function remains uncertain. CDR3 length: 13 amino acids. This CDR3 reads CASSWGLSYKQYF. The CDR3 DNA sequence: TGTGCCAGCAGCTGGGGGCTGAGCTACAAGCAGTACTTC.

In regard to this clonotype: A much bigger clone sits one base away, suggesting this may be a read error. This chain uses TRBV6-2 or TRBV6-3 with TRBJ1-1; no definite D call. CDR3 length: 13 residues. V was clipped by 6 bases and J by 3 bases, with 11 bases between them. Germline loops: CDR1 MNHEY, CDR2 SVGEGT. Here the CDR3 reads CASSHRHYTEAFF. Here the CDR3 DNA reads TGTGCCAGCAGCCACCGCCACTACACTGAAGCTTTCTTT.

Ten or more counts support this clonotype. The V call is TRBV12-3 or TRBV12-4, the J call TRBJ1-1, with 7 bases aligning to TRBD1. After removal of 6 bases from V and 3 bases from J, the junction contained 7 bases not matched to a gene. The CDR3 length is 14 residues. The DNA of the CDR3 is TGTGCCAGCAGGTGGACAGGAGGGTACACTGAAGCTTTCTTT. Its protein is CASRWTGGYTEAFF.

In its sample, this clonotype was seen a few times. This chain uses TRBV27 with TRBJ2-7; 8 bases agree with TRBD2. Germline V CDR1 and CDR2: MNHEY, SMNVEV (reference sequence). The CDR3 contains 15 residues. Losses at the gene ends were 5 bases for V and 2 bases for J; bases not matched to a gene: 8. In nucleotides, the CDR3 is TGTGCCAGCAGTATCGTAGCGGGAACGGCCTACGAGCAGTACTTC. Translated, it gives CASSIVAGTAYEQYF.

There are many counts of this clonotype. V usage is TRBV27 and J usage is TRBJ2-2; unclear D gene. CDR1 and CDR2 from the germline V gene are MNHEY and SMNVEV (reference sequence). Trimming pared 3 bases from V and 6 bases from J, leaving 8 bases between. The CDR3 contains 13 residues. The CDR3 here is CASSFLGPGELFF. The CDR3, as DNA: TGTGCCAGCAGTTTTTTGGGCCCCGGGGAGCTGTTTTTT.